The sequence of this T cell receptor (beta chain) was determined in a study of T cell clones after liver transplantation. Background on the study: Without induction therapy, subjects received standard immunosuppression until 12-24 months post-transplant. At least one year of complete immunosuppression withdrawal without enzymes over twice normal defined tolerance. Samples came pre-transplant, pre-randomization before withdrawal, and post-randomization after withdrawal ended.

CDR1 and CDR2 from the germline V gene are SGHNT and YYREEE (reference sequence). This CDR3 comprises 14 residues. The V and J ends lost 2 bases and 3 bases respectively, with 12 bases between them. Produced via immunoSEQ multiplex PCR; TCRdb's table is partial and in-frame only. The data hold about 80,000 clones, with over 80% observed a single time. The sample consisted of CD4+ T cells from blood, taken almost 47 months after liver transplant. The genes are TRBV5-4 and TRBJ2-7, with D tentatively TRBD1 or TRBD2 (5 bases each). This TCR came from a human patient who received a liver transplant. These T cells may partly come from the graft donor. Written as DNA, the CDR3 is TGTGCCAGCAGCTTAGGGACCGTTGACTACGAGCAGTACTTC. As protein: CASSLGTVDYEQYF.